Listed below are T cell receptor beta chains from one sample, sequenced in a study of blood T cell repertoires in COVID-19. Sequencing used immunoSEQ multiplex PCR; TCRdb keeps in-frame clones, though not all of them. This table holds about 210,000 clones, about 80% found once. The sequenced sample consisted of peripheral blood. The receptor set was obtained from a woman older than 75 with COVID-19, enrolled during active disease. Each CDR3 is given with its conserved first and last residue. The order of the fields is clone size, D gene, J gene, V gene, CDR3 DNA, CDR3 protein. The D gene is left open where the match is weak. Clone sizes are given selectively: once, few, many, or a class where the clone is expanded.

- | - | TRBJ2-1 | TRBV3-1/TRBV3-2 | TGTGCCAGCAGCCAGGAGAGGAGTGCTCGGTTCTTC | CASSQERSARFF
once | - | TRBJ1-6 | TRBV2 | TGTGCCAGCGCCCGGCGGGGTCCCCACTCCTATAATTCACCCCTCCACTTT | CASARRGPHSYNSPLHF
- | TRBD2 | TRBJ2-1 | TRBV5-1 | TGCGCCAGCAGCTTCGGACTAGCGGCTCTCGATGAGCAGTTCTTC | CASSFGLAALDEQFF
- | TRBD2 | TRBJ2-3 | TRBV4-1 | TGCGCCAGCAGCCAAGCGGCGGGGGGCACAGATACGCAGTATTTT | CASSQAAGGTDTQYF
- | - | TRBJ2-2 | TRBV2 | TGTGCCAGCAGACGGGAACAGAACACCGGGGAGCTGTTTTTT | CASRREQNTGELFF
- | - | TRBJ2-1 | TRBV18 | TGTGCCAGCTCACCACCGACCCGGGTTGAGCAGTTCTTC | CASSPPTRVEQFF
once | - | TRBJ1-2 | TRBV12-3/TRBV12-4 | TGTGCCAGCAGTGAGGACAGAACCTATGGCTACACCTTC | CASSEDRTYGYTF
- | TRBD1 | TRBJ2-1 | TRBV7-3 | TGTGCCAGCAGCTTGGGGACAGGGACCTATGAGCAGTTCTTC | CASSLGTGTYEQFF
few | TRBD1 | TRBJ1-3 | TRBV6-5 | TGTGCCAGCAGGACAGGGGGAGGAAACACCATATATTTT | CASRTGGGNTIYF
- | TRBD2 | TRBJ2-1 | TRBV4-1 | TGCGCCAGCAGCCAAGTATCTAGCGGGAGTGCCAATGAGCAGTTCTTC | CASSQVSSGSANEQFF
- | - | TRBJ2-6 | TRBV12-3/TRBV12-4 | TGTGCCAGCAGCTCGTCGGGGGCCAACGTCCTGACTTTC | CASSSSGANVLTF
- | - | TRBJ2-5 | TRBV2 | TGTGCCAGCAGTGGAGGGTCGCAAGGGAGGGGGTCGACCCAGTACTTC | CASSGGSQGRGSTQYF
- | TRBD1 | TRBJ2-3 | TRBV7-2 | TGTGCCAGCAGCCCTGACAGGGTGGGAGATACGCAGTATTTT | CASSPDRVGDTQYF
- | TRBD1 | TRBJ1-5 | TRBV19 | TGTGCCAGCCAGGGGGCGTCTCAGCCCCAGCATTTT | CASQGASQPQHF
- | - | TRBJ2-7 | TRBV12-1 | TGTGCCAGCGACCCGGAGGGGCCGCCCTACGAGCAGTACTTC | CASDPEGPPYEQYF
- | - | TRBJ2-1 | TRBV27 | TGTGCCAGCGCTAGGGGTCCGCTAACCTACAATGAGCAGTTCTTC | CASARGPLTYNEQFF
- | - | TRBJ2-1 | TRBV27 | TGTGCCAGCAGTTCATCAAAGACTAGCTCCTACAATGAGCAGTTCTTC | CASSSSKTSSYNEQFF
- | - | TRBJ2-7 | TRBV28 | TGTGCCAGCAGTTTAAATCCTCTGAGCTACGAGCAGTACTTC | CASSLNPLSYEQYF
- | - | TRBJ1-1 | TRBV3-1/TRBV3-2 | TGTGCCAGCAGCCCAGTGGGGGGGGAAACTGAAGCTTTCTTT | CASSPVGGETEAFF
- | TRBD1 | TRBJ1-5 | TRBV19 | TGTGCCAGTAGTGCCGACAGGGTCCAGTATCAGCCCCAGCATTTT | CASSADRVQYQPQHF
- | - | TRBJ1-5 | TRBV5-4 | TGTGCCAGCAGCTCTGATCGGTCGGATCAGCCCCAGCATTTT | CASSSDRSDQPQHF
- | - | TRBJ2-5 | TRBV6-5 | TGTGCCAGCAGTCTGAGTAGCCAAGAGACCCAGTACTTC | CASSLSSQETQYF
- | TRBD1 | TRBJ1-4 | TRBV4-2 | TGTGCCAGCAGCCATCCCGGGACAGGCGAAAAACTGTTTTTT | CASSHPGTGEKLFF
- | TRBD1 | TRBJ1-3 | TRBV5-6 | TGTGCCAGCAGTCGCGGACAGGGAGTAGACACCATATATTTT | CASSRGQGVDTIYF
- | - | TRBJ1-1 | TRBV6-6 | TGTGCCAGCAGTTACCAGGCCCGGAACACTGAAGCTTTCTTT | CASSYQARNTEAFF
- | - | TRBJ2-5 | TRBV2 | TGTGCCAGCAGTGATCCAGGGACTCAGGAAGAGACCCAGTACTTC | CASSDPGTQEETQYF
few | - | TRBJ2-7 | TRBV5-1 | TGCGCCAGCAGCCGTGGAGGGGATTCTGGATACGAGCAGTACTTC | CASSRGGDSGYEQYF
once | - | TRBJ2-7 | TRBV2 | TGTGCCAGCAACGTGGCAGGCCCAGTGGAGCAGTACTTC | CASNVAGPVEQYF
- | TRBD2 | TRBJ2-1 | TRBV24-1 | TGTGCCACCAGTGAATCGGGAGGAACGGGTGAGCAGTTCTTC | CATSESGGTGEQFF
- | TRBD1 | TRBJ1-6 | TRBV5-4 | TGTGCCAGCAGCTTGGAAAACACAGGGGGCTTTTCACCCCTCCACTTT | CASSLENTGGFSPLHF
- | - | TRBJ2-7 | TRBV10-1 | TGCGCCAGCAGCAGACAAGAGGGTAACCACGAGCAGTACTTC | CASSRQEGNHEQYF
- | TRBD1 | TRBJ1-4 | TRBV20-1 | TGCAGTGCTAGTAAAGTGGACAGGGCAAATGAAAAACTGTTTTTT | CSASKVDRANEKLFF
- | TRBD1 | TRBJ2-7 | TRBV7-7 | TGTGCTAGCAGCTTAGCAGAACCGGGACAGGGTCCCTACGAGCAGTACTTC | CASSLAEPGQGPYEQYF
few | - | TRBJ1-1 | TRBV19 | TGTGCCAGTAGTATTCGGGGGTCGAACACTGAAGCTTTCTTT | CASSIRGSNTEAFF
- | TRBD1 | TRBJ1-5 | TRBV29-1 | TGCAGCGACCTCATCCAGGGGGGAAGGGGTAATCAGCCCCAGCATTTT | CSDLIQGGRGNQPQHF
- | TRBD1 | TRBJ1-1 | TRBV15 | TGTGCCACCAGCAGAGGGGCCATTGGTTGGGTTAGGCAGGGGGCGGACACTGAAGCTTTCTTT | CATSRGAIGWVRQGADTEAFF
- | TRBD1 | TRBJ2-5 | TRBV6-2/TRBV6-3 | TGTGCCAGCAGTCAGAGGACAGGCGGGGAGACCCAGTACTTC | CASSQRTGGETQYF
once | - | TRBJ2-2 | TRBV11-2 | TGTGCCAGCAGTTCTACGGAGGGCAGCACGAACACCGGGGAGCTGTTTTTT | CASSSTEGSTNTGELFF
few | - | TRBJ1-2 | TRBV2 | TGTGCCAGCAGTGCCCGCACCGCGCGATATGGCTACACCTTC | CASSARTARYGYTF
- | TRBD1 | TRBJ1-5 | TRBV9 | TGTGCCAGCAGCGCGGGACAGGGACAGAGTCAGCCCCAGCATTTT | CASSAGQGQSQPQHF
- | TRBD1 | TRBJ1-2 | TRBV6-5 | TGTGCCAGCAGTCGCTCAGGGGGCGCGTTAGGCGGCTACACCTTC | CASSRSGGALGGYTF
- | - | TRBJ1-1 | TRBV5-1 | TGCGCCAGCAGTCCGGACAGTCCCCGAACTGAAGCTTTCTTT | CASSPDSPRTEAFF
once | TRBD1 | TRBJ1-3 | TRBV9 | TGTGCCAGCAGCGGGACAGGGCAGGGAAACACCATATATTTT | CASSGTGQGNTIYF
- | TRBD2 | TRBJ2-7 | TRBV3-1/TRBV3-2 | TGTGCCAGCAGCCTGGGGGGGGGAACTGACGAGCAGTACTTC | CASSLGGGTDEQYF
few | - | TRBJ1-1 | TRBV5-1 | TGCGCCAGCAGCTGGACGGGGGTTAACACTGAAGCTTTCTTT | CASSWTGVNTEAFF
- | - | TRBJ1-1 | TRBV14 | TGTGCCAGCAGCCAAGAAACACGAGGCACTGAAGCTTTCTTT | CASSQETRGTEAFF